A single sample gave rise to the 32 T cell receptor beta chains below, sequenced in a study of shared clonotypes between healthy human individuals (dated by TCRdb to 2020 to 2021). Preparation of the library involved the immunoSEQ multiplex PCR assay. Held by TCRdb, this immuneACCESS table contains in-frame sequences only and omits some clones. Under half of the omission traces to an unresolved V gene where checked; the cause of the rest is unknown. The sample table holds around 88,000 clones, of which around 68% were seen once. The ten largest clones take up 50% of the sample. Specimen: memory CD8+ T cells sorted from blood. The cell subset or site label corresponds to: CD45RO+ cells pooled with CCR7-negative TemRA cells. The receptors were gathered from a man younger than 40 in good health.

J is TRBJ2-7 and V is TRBV5-1; D uncertain. V shed 1 base and J shed 4 bases, with 12 bases lying between them. This CDR3 contains 14 residues. Germline V gene data show CDR1 as SGHRS and CDR2 as YFSETQ. The CDR3 loop reads CASSLRPIGYEQYF. The DNA of the CDR3 is TGCGCCAGCAGCTTGCGGCCAATAGGGTACGAGCAGTACTTC.

The V call is TRBV7-2, the J call TRBJ2-3; D is unclear. Germline-derived CDR1 and CDR2 are SGHTA and FQGNSA. With 1 base removed from V and 0 bases from J, the gap between germline ends came to 8 bases. This CDR3 is 15 amino acids long. In DNA form, the CDR3 reads TGTGCCAGCAGCTTAGTGGCACTCAGCACAGATACGCAGTATTTT. Encoded protein: CASSLVALSTDTQYF. The full variable domain, its missing parts supplied by reference TRBV7-2 and TRBJ2-3, is GAGVSQSPSNKVTEKGKDVELRCDPISGHTALYWYRQSLGQGLEFLIYFQGNSAPDKSGLPSDRFSAERTGGSVSTLTIQRTQQEDSAVYLCASSLVALSTDTQYFGPGTRLTVL.

V is TRBV10-3 and J is TRBJ2-7, with D perhaps matching TRBD1 (6 bases). The CDR3 has 15 amino acids. Per the germline V gene, CDR1 is ENHRY and CDR2 is SYGVKD. V shed 0 bases and J shed 6 bases, with 15 bases lying between them. The CDR3 DNA reads TGTGCCATCAGTGAGTCAACTGGGACACTGGGCGAGCAGTACTTC. Translated: CAISESTGTLGEQYF.

The chain recombines TRBV5-1 with TRBJ2-2; 12 nucleotides line up with TRBD1. There are 17 residues in the CDR3. Trimming removed 2 bases from V and 3 bases from J; junction bases left unmatched: 5. In germline, CDR1 is SGHRS, CDR2 YFSETQ. Here the CDR3 DNA reads TGCGCCAGCAGCTTCGGGACAGGGGGCCCTTACACCGGGGAGCTGTTTTTT. It encodes CASSFGTGGPYTGELFF.

CDR3 nucleotide sequence: TGTGCCAGCAGTCCCAGGGTGGCTAATGAAAAACTGTTTTTT. Translating it yields CASSPRVANEKLFF. The chain joins TRBV6-1 to TRBJ1-4; TRBD1 is a possible D gene (5 bases). Trimming shortened V by 5 bases and J by 3 bases, and 10 bases separated the two germline ends. The CDR3 extends over 14 amino acids. From germline, CDR1 is MNHNS and CDR2 SASEGT.

Only a few counts were recorded for this clone. This sequence joins TRBV7-9 and TRBJ2-5; 15 nucleotides match TRBD2. CDR3 size: 18 residues. Germline V CDR1 and CDR2: SEHNR, FQNEAQ (reference sequence). Losses at the gene ends were 4 bases for V and 4 bases for J; bases not matched to a gene: 10. CDR3 amino acids: CASSSTQGGLAGGETQYF. The DNA for the CDR3 is TGTGCCAGCAGCTCGACGCAGGGGGGACTAGCGGGAGGAGAGACCCAGTACTTC.

Turning to this clone: A far more abundant clone sits one base away, making this likely a read error. The sample contains more than one DNA sequence encoding this CDR3. The chain is built from TRBV7-9 and TRBJ2-1; D gene ambiguous. Germline V CDR1 and CDR2: SEHNR, FQNEAQ (reference sequence). The CDR3 is 12 amino acids. Trimming removed 9 bases at V and 3 bases at J, with 9 bases between. CDR3 coding DNA: TGTGCCAGTAGCCCTGACTACAATGAGCAGTTCTTC. Amino acid sequence: CASSPDYNEQFF.

V and J are TRBV7-8 and TRBJ1-1; a possible D gene is TRBD1 (6 bases). The ends were cut back, 7 bases at V and 1 base at J, with 10 bases in the middle. The CDR3 loop spans 13 amino acids. The germline CDR1 and CDR2 sequences are SGHVS and FQNEAQ. The chain's CDR3 is CASKGGPNTEAFF. In DNA, the CDR3 is TGTGCCAGCAAGGGGGGCCCGAACACTGAAGCTTTCTTT.

Only a few counts were recorded for this clone. This chain connects TRBV16 to TRBJ2-1; D might be TRBD2 (7 bases). CDR1 KGHSY and CDR2 FQNENV come from the germline V gene. V gave up 5 bases and J gave up 3 bases, with 26 bases separating them. The CDR3 consists of 19 residues. This CDR3 is CASSNSPGGQPKIYNEQFF. The CDR3 nucleotides are TGTGCCAGCAGCAACAGTCCGGGGGGCCAGCCTAAAATCTACAATGAGCAGTTCTTC.

This chain joins TRBV25-1 and TRBJ2-2; tentatively, D is TRBD2 (6 bases). The CDR3 loop spans 14 amino acids. Germline V gene sequence: CDR1 MGHDK, CDR2 SYGVNS. V was clipped by 3 bases and J by 6 bases, with 11 bases between them. CDR3 protein: CASSDLGEAGELFF. The CDR3 DNA sequence: TGTGCCAGCAGTGACCTGGGGGAGGCCGGGGAGCTGTTTTTT.

The V and J genes are TRBV27 and TRBJ2-5; possibly TRBD1 for D (5 bases). CDR3 length equals 15 residues. Germline V CDR1 and CDR2: MNHEY, SMNVEV (reference sequence). V was pared by 4 bases and J by 5 bases, with 17 bases between. Here the CDR3 reads CASSSRGKGYETQYF. CDR3 DNA: TGTGCCAGCAGTTCCCGAGGCAAGGGGTACGAGACCCAGTACTTC.

The rearrangement joins TRBV6-1 to TRBJ2-7, with unresolved D. The germline CDR1 and CDR2 sequences are MNHNS and SASEGT. V dropped 7 bases and J dropped 3 bases, with 10 bases sitting between them. The CDR3 totals 12 residues. The DNA of the CDR3 is TGTGCCAGCAAGCCAGTAGACTACGAGCAGTACTTC. It yields the protein CASKPVDYEQYF.

V usage is TRBV7-9 and J usage is TRBJ2-2, with no clear D. This CDR3 spans 18 amino acids. V lost 1 base and J lost 10, with 25 bases in between. Germline V gene lookup returns CDR1 SEHNR and CDR2 FQNEAQ (reference sequence). CDR3 sequence: CASSLGSGLLLGKEELFF. The CDR3 DNA reads TGTGCCAGCAGCTTAGGGTCCGGCCTACTTCTGGGGAAGGAGGAGCTGTTTTTT.

V and J are TRBV28 and TRBJ2-1; D is unresolved. Germline V gives CDR1 MDHEN, CDR2 SYDVKM. V was clipped by 5 bases and J by 9 bases, with 8 bases between them. The CDR3 has 11 amino acids. CDR3 DNA sequence: TGTGCCAGCAGTCCGGTGGGTGAGCAGTTCTTC. This sequence encodes CASSPVGEQFF.

This chain connects TRBV9 to TRBJ2-7, with D perhaps assigned TRBD1 or TRBD2 (5 bases each). Trimming took off 4 bases at V and 3 bases at J, with 14 bases between the two ends. CDR1 SGDLS and CDR2 YYNGEE come from the germline V gene. CDR3 length: 14 amino acids. The CDR3 sequence: CASSPRDGNYEQYF. The CDR3 nucleotides are TGTGCCAGCAGCCCTCGGGACGGAAACTACGAGCAGTACTTC.

This chain connects TRBV6-6 to TRBJ2-2; D might be TRBD1 (6 bases). CDR3 length equals 13 residues. Germline loops: CDR1 MNHNY, CDR2 SVGAGI (reference sequence). V was pared by 6 bases and J by 1 base, with 6 bases between. The CDR3 DNA reads TGTGCCAGCAGGACAGGGAACACCGGGGAGCTGTTTTTT. Its protein product is CASRTGNTGELFF.

V usage is TRBV9 and J usage is TRBJ1-4; 10 nucleotides agree with TRBD1. With V trimmed by 3 bases and J by 8 bases, 10 bases remained unmatched. Germline V gene sequence: CDR1 SGDLS, CDR2 YYNGEE. This CDR3 is 16 amino acids long. CDR3 region: CASSATGGAGQEKLFF. The CDR3 DNA follows: TGTGCCAGCAGCGCGACAGGGGGCGCAGGGCAAGAAAAACTGTTTTTT.

The chain employs TRBV10-3 and TRBJ2-7; D ambiguous. Trimming shortened V by 9 bases and J by 0 bases, and 9 bases separated the two germline ends. Germline loops: CDR1 ENHRY, CDR2 SYGVKD. This CDR3 is built from 12 residues. This CDR3 reads CAIAGPSYEQYF. CDR3 nucleotides: TGTGCCATTGCAGGACCCTCCTACGAGCAGTACTTC.

A single count supports this clone. This chain uses TRBV2 with TRBJ1-1; unclear D gene. The germline V gene has CDR1 SNHLY and CDR2 FYNNEI. CDR3 size: 15 residues. Trimming shortened V by 8 bases and J by 0 bases, and 16 bases separated the two germline ends. The CDR3 DNA sequence: TGTGCCAGCTTGCCCCCTGGGAGCATGAACACTGAAGCTTTCTTT. Protein: CASLPPGSMNTEAFF.

This clone has a handful of counts. The J gene is TRBJ2-7, the V gene TRBV2; 14 nucleotides agree with TRBD2. Germline V gene data show CDR1 as SNHLY and CDR2 as FYNNEI. The junction had 4 bases not matched to a gene; V was cut back by 0 bases and J by 0 bases. This CDR3 comprises 18 residues. The DNA for the CDR3 is TGTGCCAGCAGTGAAGCGGGACTAGCGGGAGCCCCCTCCTACGAGCAGTACTTC. It translates to CASSEAGLAGAPSYEQYF.

The rearrangement uses TRBV25-1 and TRBJ2-6; 9 bases fit TRBD1. This CDR3 has 18 amino acids. With V trimmed by 4 bases and J by 0 bases, 7 bases remained unmatched. Per the germline V gene, CDR1 is MGHDK and CDR2 is SYGVNS. The CDR3 reads CASSGPGQGRSGANVLTF. The CDR3, as DNA: TGTGCCAGCAGTGGACCGGGACAGGGACGCTCTGGGGCCAACGTCCTGACTTTC.

The rearrangement links TRBV6-1 to TRBJ1-3; no reliable D call. Trimming stripped 1 base from V and 0 bases from J, with 7 bases between. Germline V gene lookup returns CDR1 MNHNS and CDR2 SASEGT. The CDR3 extends over 15 amino acids. CDR3 amino acids: CASSEEDFSGNTIYF. CDR3 in DNA: TGTGCCAGCAGTGAAGAAGATTTCTCTGGAAACACCATATATTTT.

This clone was observed once. The gene calls are TRBV7-9 and TRBJ1-5; TRBD1 is a possible D gene (5 bases). V gave up 1 base and J gave up 7 bases, with 14 bases separating them. Germline-derived CDR1 and CDR2 are SEHNR and FQNEAQ (reference sequence). The CDR3 is made up of 15 amino acids. CDR3 bases: TGTGCCAGCAGCTTAGGCGGGGGGAGGCGGCAGCCCCAGCATTTT. This encodes CASSLGGGRRQPQHF.

Only one count was recorded for this clone. This sequence joins TRBV7-2 and TRBJ2-1; D tentatively fits TRBD1 or TRBD2 (5 bases each). Germline loops: CDR1 SGHTA, CDR2 FQGNSA. The CDR3 has 15 amino acids. V was cut by 3 bases and J by 4 bases, with 13 bases left in between. CDR3 sequence reads: CASSFDVGPYNEQFF. Written as DNA, the CDR3 is TGTGCCAGCAGCTTTGATGTGGGACCTTACAATGAGCAGTTCTTC.

This clone was counted a single time. The CDR3 loop is CASSLPGDRGSGANVLTF. The CDR3 region has the DNA TGTGCCAGCAGCTTGCCGGGGGACAGGGGATCTGGGGCCAACGTCCTGACTTTC. This sequence joins TRBV5-6 and TRBJ2-6; 10 nucleotides align to TRBD1. The CDR3 is 18 residues long. Losses at the gene ends were 1 base for V and 1 base for J; bases not matched to a gene: 5. CDR1 SGHDT and CDR2 YYEEEE come from the germline V gene.

This rearrangement joins TRBV7-9 to TRBJ1-2, with unresolved D. The CDR3 is 13 amino acids. The germline V and J ends were trimmed by 1 base and 8 bases, with 11 bases remaining between them. Per the germline V gene, CDR1 is SEHNR and CDR2 is FQNEAQ (reference sequence). The chain's CDR3 is CASSLEADGGYTF. The CDR3 nucleotides read TGTGCCAGCAGCTTAGAGGCGGACGGCGGCTACACCTTC.

This clone turned up a few times. This chain's CDR3 is CASSPLGGTGELFF. CDR3 nucleotides: TGTGCCAGCAGCCCCTTGGGGGGCACCGGGGAGCTGTTTTTT. This chain uses TRBV7-6 with TRBJ2-2, with D possibly matching TRBD2 (6 bases). The CDR3 contains 14 residues. Germline lookup yields CDR1 SGHVS and CDR2 FNYEAQ. The V and J ends lost 5 bases and 4 bases respectively, with 11 bases between them.

The chain is built from TRBV2 and TRBJ2-1, with 7 bases fitting TRBD2. J lost 8 bases, V lost 9 bases, and 7 bases had no gene match. CDR1 SNHLY and CDR2 FYNNEI come from the germline V gene. The CDR3 covers 12 residues. The CDR3 nucleotides are TGTGCCAGTCGCGGGAGTACCGATGAGCAGTTCTTC. Translated: CASRGSTDEQFF. Looking up the rest from reference TRBV2 and TRBJ2-1 gives the full variable domain: EPEVTQTPSHQVTQMGQEVILRCVPISNHLYFYWYRQILGQKVEFLVSFYNNEISEKSEIFDDQFSVERPDGSNFTLKIRSTKLEDSAMYFCASRGSTDEQFFGPGTRLTVL.

The rearrangement uses TRBV19 and TRBJ2-1; D could derive from TRBD1 or TRBD2 (5 bases each). Deletions cut 1 base from V and 2 bases from J, with 6 bases between. The CDR3 is 14 residues long. Germline V gene data show CDR1 as LNHDA and CDR2 as SQIVND (reference sequence). CDR3 DNA: TGTGCCAGTAGTATAGGGGGGACCTACAATGAGCAGTTCTTC. This sequence encodes CASSIGGTYNEQFF.

The chain couples TRBV6-5 to TRBJ2-6, with 7 bases that match TRBD1. This CDR3 has 14 amino acids. CDR1 and CDR2 (germline): MNHEY, SVGAGI. J was trimmed by 5 bases and V by 9 bases; bases with no gene match: 7. The CDR3, as DNA: TGTGCCAGTACAACCAGGGGGAGGGCCAACGTCCTGACTTTC. Its translation: CASTTRGRANVLTF.

The chain combines TRBV5-5 with TRBJ2-7; D is ambiguous. Germline V gene data show CDR1 as SGHKS and CDR2 as YYEKEE (reference sequence). This CDR3 has 13 residues. V shed 0 bases and J shed 2 bases, with 6 bases lying between them. CDR3 in amino acids: CASSLGPAYEQYF. The CDR3, as DNA: TGTGCCAGCAGCTTGGGACCGGCCTACGAGCAGTACTTC.

This chain uses TRBV4-2 with TRBJ2-7, with 8 bases matching TRBD2. The CDR3 covers 16 residues. The junction had 8 bases not matched to a gene; V was cut back by 4 bases and J by 0 bases. Germline V gene data show CDR1 as LGHNA and CDR2 as YNFKEQ. DNA of the CDR3: TGTGCCAGCAGCCGAGAGGACGGGAGGGCCTCCTACGAGCAGTACTTC. It is translated as CASSREDGRASYEQYF.